Below, one TCR beta chain is given with its context. Its specific antigen is unknown. The sample holds no much larger clone one base away, and base qualities are not on file. The data stem from a study of blood T cell repertoires in COVID-19 (dated by TCRdb to the early 2020s). Study-wide context: Samples covering the acute and convalescent phases of COVID-19 were provided by collaborators in the United States, Italy and Spain. A de-identified subject ID, COVID-19 status, age in years and sex were almost always included in the sample metadata. Samples came from the ongoing ImmuneRACE study (first 160 participants) plus 1,254 subjects from 6 global collaborators. The dataset comprised deeply sampled blood TCRbeta repertoires from subjects exposed to, actively infected with, or recovered from COVID-19. The material from the prospective study consisted of cDNA or gDNA derived from T cells, B-cell-depleted T cells, or PBMCs. A freely available public database, intended as a resource for researchers studying the immune response to SARS-CoV-2, is where the repertoires were released. Where HLA class I and class II types were available, the types were taken from metadata supplied by the sample provider, not from assay-based typing.

Samples from volunteer blood donors who had recovered from COVID-19 were contributed by a second Seattle source. Each collaborating institution followed its own protocols to collect whole blood in K2EDTA tubes. For TCRbeta analysis, collaborator samples were shipped as frozen whole blood, as isolated PBMCs, or as DNA extracted from either sample type. The immunoSEQ Assay, a bias-controlled multiplex PCR, was used to amplify TCRbeta CDR3 regions from genomic DNA. The paper's processing steps were these. Within the assay, amplification of reference gene primers was used to estimate how many nucleated cells each sample contained. Sequence reads were collapsed and filtered to measure the absolute abundance of every unique TCRbeta CDR3 rearrangement. For each sample, productive Simpson clonality was calculated by taking the square root of Simpson's diversity index across productive rearrangements. The table comes from immuneACCESS by way of TCRdb, which keeps in-frame sequences with V and J called. Part of the clones is missing from these tables; in studies checked, under half for an unresolved V gene and the rest for unknown reasons. That table furnishes V, J and clone size, whereas the DNA furnished D and trimming. This sample has around 280,000 clones in its table, and 75% to 90% of those were observed once. In total, the top ten clones hold about 2.2% of the sample.

The full study reports these points: How much clinical and demographic metadata was included differed by source and by participant, and the metadata was provided uncurated.

According to the germline V gene, CDR1 reads SGDLS and CDR2 reads YYNGEE. CDR3 length: 14 amino acids, cysteine to phenylalanine. Kept here is only the CDR3 DNA, which spans 42 bases and is read in frame from base 1. Clipping removes 5 bases from V and 2 bases from J, with 5 as the unmatched junction base count. This receptor was taken from a woman in her forties or fifties who had recovered from COVID-19. The source material was peripheral blood. This sequence uses TRBV9 and TRBJ2-5; 8 bases in the junction line up with TRBD2. The base sequence is TGTGCCAGCAGTTACGGGACTAGTCAAGAGACCCAGTACTTC. The translation is CASSYGTSQETQYF.